The source of this TCR beta chain is a study of cytomegalovirus exposure and HLA in healthy donors (dated by TCRdb to about 2017). With regard to the full study: An earlier analysis of a few hundred of the donors reported about 280 Gb of sequence data and 95 million to 140 million unique TCR beta sequences obtained from some 200 million T cells. An early release that covered some 640 HLA-typed donors contained approximately 300 gigabases of sequencing data and approximately 85 million unique TCR sequences. Of the approximately 400 genotyped donors, about 84% fell in the genetic ancestry cluster associated with self-reported Caucasian donors. The aim of the study was to test whether cataloging public T cell receptors could identify signatures of past pathogen exposure. The T cell repertoires of several hundred subjects were profiled by immunosequencing and related to cytomegalovirus serostatus. Besides the first cohort of 666 subjects, a separate validation cohort made up of 120 different subjects was used. To predict cytomegalovirus infection status, the study combined high-throughput TCR immunosequencing, statistical association of individual TCRs with disease status, and machine learning. A later analysis re-analyzed previously published TCR beta repertoires from hundreds of donors and added high-resolution HLA genotyping to study TCR occurrence patterns. In the later analysis, no new phenotypic data were used to find candidate immune exposures; instead, reliance was placed on TCR beta sequences and their occurrence across donors. An earlier analysis of a few hundred of the donors applied high-throughput TCR beta sequencing to assess whether each TCR beta V gene segment acted as functional or pseudogenic. Alongside the repertoire data, information on donor age, sex, ethnicity and CMV serostatus was compiled. A later genetic analysis took genome-wide SNP genotypes for about three fifths of the 666 donors and used that subset as a discovery cohort. Every discovery cohort repertoire had been produced on one sequencing platform. HLA typing included class I and class II loci at four-digit resolution. Typing coverage differed by locus: A, B, C, DRB1 and DQB1 were typed in about 620-630 donors, DQA1 in 522, DPA1 in 600 to 610, and DPB1 in roughly 450. Five DR-DQ haplotypes were treated as single units for association and clustering because of strong linkage in the cohort. On average, roughly 200,000 unique TCR beta nucleotide sequences were sequenced per donor among 398 genotyped donors of the cohort, with around 19% of those sequences being non-productive. Paper-wide results and their limitations: A later analysis reported that several top co-occurrence clusters appeared linked to parvovirus B19, influenza, CMV and Epstein-Barr virus. The cohort was sequenced for TCR beta chains only, and without alpha or paired-chain data the features that could be detected were limited. Immune exposure information for the cohort was limited to CMV serostatus. Roughly uniform sequencing depth across donors was assumed in presence/absence analyses, although this assumption may not hold. The classifier was reported to diagnose cytomegalovirus status with high specificity and sensitivity in both the original cohort and the validation cohort. In vitro tests confirmed that a few of the cytomegalovirus-associated TCR beta chains recognize cytomegalovirus antigens. In the study, around 160 TCR beta chains were listed as associated with cytomegalovirus. In a later analysis, the rate of TCR association differed among HLA loci, with DRB1 alleles having the most associated TCRs and HLA-C alleles having the fewest. Some IMGT-functional V segments, including TRBV6-2 and TRBV6-3, could not be distinguished by the 87-base-pair reads and were therefore excluded. A cluster of highly shared sequence variants was judged likely to represent a technical artifact of the sequencing pipeline. Because counts were too low, roughly 16 rarely observed V segments, including chromosome 9 orphons, were excluded from the earlier analysis of some 590 of the donors. Assigning TCR associations to individual alleles was difficult when HLA alleles, especially DR and DQ, strongly co-occurred. Linkage disequilibrium might explain the correlated functional status among segregating V segments, but an unknown experimental factor could not be excluded. Across donors, most TCR sequences were observed very rarely, whereas some public TCRs were present in many individuals. A further reported finding was that TCR beta sequences accurately predicted the HLA-A and HLA-B alleles for most subjects in the first cohort. V-gene and J-gene trimming of TCR beta chains was associated with a missense DCLRE1C variant in a later genetic analysis, and the association was replicated in an independent cohort. In a later analysis, about 16,000 TCR beta sequences were associated with specific HLA alleles at a false discovery rate of 0.05. A later analysis found that HLA-associated TCR beta chains were more clonally expanded and had lower generation probabilities than equally common non-associated chains. A later genetic analysis reported fewer N-insertions in productive TCRs among donors in an Asian-associated ancestry cluster than the approximately 670-donor mean. Broadly in line with IMGT annotations, most TCR beta V segments showed up in productive rearrangements about 87% or about 30% of the time in an earlier analysis of around 550 of the donors. The authors suggested that the approach could potentially be extended to other disease states and immunological phenotypes. Most CMV-associated TCR beta chains appeared to be HLA-restricted in a later analysis, and the HLA associations seemed to be driven largely by CMV exposure. Because some donors lacked HLA typing at each locus, the association tests relied only on the typed subset.

The library was built by means of the immunoSEQ multiplex PCR assay. A mixture of 60 forward primers for TCR Vbeta segments and 13 reverse primers for TCR Jbeta segments was used in the multiplex PCR. A multiplex PCR assay on genomic DNA amplified the CDR3 region of rearranged TCR beta genes. The amplified TCR beta libraries were sequenced on the Illumina HiSeq System as 87-base-pair reads. Processing in the source paper ran as follows. Across the roughly 700 repertoires, a later analysis counted around 80 million unique TCR beta chains, roughly 11 million of which were shared by at least two donors. Raw reads were error-corrected and collapsed into unique sequences by a nearest-neighbor algorithm in which closely related sequences were merged to remove PCR and sequencing errors. V, D and J gene segments were assigned by aligning CDR3 sequences to IMGT reference sequences. For a sequence to be retained, at least a six-nucleotide match to both a V gene segment and a J gene segment was required. A rearrangement was called productive if the CDR3 had no stop codons and remained in frame with V and J, and every other rearrangement was called non-productive. Following IMGT convention, CDR3 was defined as the stretch from the second conserved V-encoded cysteine up to the conserved J-encoded phenylalanine. In an earlier analysis of 550 to 650 of the donors, sequences lacking an unambiguous match to a single V gene segment were excluded. In an earlier analysis of approximately 550 of the donors, V segments were called functional above 56.7% productive rearrangements and were called segregating when the between-donor standard deviation exceeded 5%. A statistical classification framework was built for diagnosing cytomegalovirus status from the catalog of TCR beta chain sequences. A later analysis assigned V and J genes by comparing TCR nucleotide sequences with IMGT/GENE-DB human TR gene sequences. Using the TCRdist pipeline, a later analysis assigned CDR3 sequences along with most-parsimonious VDJ recombination scenarios. In a later analysis, each TCR beta chain was defined by its CDR3 amino acid sequence together with its V-gene family, and reads lacking a unique V-gene family were excluded. To address suspected cross-contamination and a sequencing artifact, a later analysis removed a few hundred highly shared, low-generation-probability nucleotide sequences. In a later analysis, a clonal expansion index was calculated for each public chain from normalized within-repertoire ranks of inferred template counts. Generation probabilities in a later analysis came from a VDJ recombination model fitted to out-of-frame rearrangements, and those results were checked against IGoR. In a later analysis, TCR-TCR, TCR-HLA and TCR-CMV co-occurrence was scored with hypergeometric tests, and a repertoire-size bias correction was applied to TCR pairs. A later analysis estimated false discovery rates by permuting HLA or CMV assignments 20 times. A later analysis grouped co-occurring TCRs with DBSCAN, adding TCRdist sequence similarity when clustering within HLA-allele-positive subsets. Co-occurrence clustering excluded repertoires with fewer than 30,000 or more than 120,000 public chains, plus five with anomalous nucleotide sharing. TCRdb provides this immuneACCESS table in a form limited to in-frame rearrangements. Some clones are lacking; in checked studies, under half of them reflect an unresolved V gene, and why the rest are absent is not known. V and J calls and clone size come straight from that table; D and trimming were deduced from the DNA. In all, the sample holds approximately 160,000 clones, and around 68% of those were seen once. The top ten constitute about 2.5% of the sample.

In total, roughly 710 healthy bone marrow donors made up the cohort. All cohort members were sampled while nominally healthy, although unrecorded immune exposures were likely present. The donor tested CMV seropositive, placing the donor among the 289 seropositive members of the cohort. A peripheral blood sample was collected from each donor, and TCR beta sequencing was performed on peripheral blood mononuclear cells. The Qiagen DNeasy Blood Extraction Kit was used to extract genomic DNA from the blood cell samples. Of note for this clone: Its antigen target is currently unknown. Base qualities were left out, and no much larger clone turns up one base away.

The CDR3, from cysteine to phenylalanine, totals 16 residues. The retained sequence is limited to the CDR3, 48 bases, with the frame set at the first base. Per the germline V gene, MRHNA is the CDR1 and SNTAGT is the CDR2. Trimming leaves V shorter by 0 bases and J shorter by 1 base, with the junction holding 0 bases beyond the gene matches. The source is a woman aged 40 to 50 in good health and CMV-seropositive. Recombination joined TRBV6-4 with TRBJ2-3; TRBD2 matches 11 bases in the middle. The sequencing sample was made of PBMCs. The DNA is TGTGCCAGCAGTGACTCGACTAGCGGGGGCACAGATACGCAGTATTTT. The encoded protein is CASSDSTSGGTDTQYF.